This T cell receptor (beta chain) was recorded in a study of blood T cell repertoires in COVID-19 (dated by TCRdb to about 2020). Context from the whole study: Samples covering the acute and convalescent phases of COVID-19 were provided by collaborators in the United States, Italy and Spain. The material from the prospective study consisted of cDNA or gDNA derived from T cells, B-cell-depleted T cells, or PBMCs. The dataset comprised deeply sampled blood TCRbeta repertoires from subjects exposed to, actively infected with, or recovered from COVID-19. The repertoires were released in a freely available public database intended as a resource for research on the immune response to SARS-CoV-2. Samples came from the ongoing ImmuneRACE study (first 160 participants) plus 1,254 subjects from 6 global collaborators. Sample metadata almost always included a de-identified subject ID, COVID-19 status, age in years and sex. Where available, HLA class I and class II types were obtained from metadata supplied by the sample provider rather than from assay-based typing.

A remark on this clone: The clone's antigen remains unknown. Per-nucleotide qualities are absent, and no much larger clonotype sits a single base away.

Broad study findings and their caveats: Clinical and demographic metadata were provided uncurated, with the amount varying by source and participant.

The germline V gene yields SGHVT for CDR1 and SQSDAQ for CDR2. From the cysteine through the phenylalanine, the CDR3 covers 13 amino acids. The DNA shown is the 39-base CDR3, in frame from base 1. V loses 7 bases, J loses 3 bases, and the germline ends lie 12 bases apart. TCRbeta CDR3 regions were amplified from genomic DNA using the immunoSEQ Assay, a bias-controlled multiplex PCR. The paper's data handling went like this. The number of nucleated cells in each sample was estimated from the amplification of reference gene primers within the assay. To quantify the absolute abundance of each unique TCRbeta CDR3 rearrangement, sequence reads were collapsed and filtered. For each sample, productive Simpson clonality was calculated by taking the square root of Simpson's diversity index across productive rearrangements. The clones in this table, taken by TCRdb from immuneACCESS, are in-frame only. Not every clone is retained; where verified, under half of the shortfall comes from an unresolved V gene, and the cause of the rest is unknown. V, J and clone size were drawn from that table, and D and trimming were deduced from the DNA. This sample comprises about 440,000 clones, less than 95% of them detected only once. 0.6% of the sample is held by the ten biggest clonotypes.

Enrolling through a virtual design, the prospective study's participants ranged in age from roughly 18 to 90 years and lived across around 25 United States geographic areas. In the prospective study, cohorts were assigned on the basis of participant-reported clinical history obtained from a screening survey and a study questionnaire. For ImmuneRACE Cohort 3, a participant was defined as recovered based on two consecutive negative NP/OP PCR tests, clearance by a healthcare professional, or resolution of symptoms. Mobile phlebotomists in the prospective study collected whole blood, serum and a nasopharyngeal or oropharyngeal swab from every participant. Additional blood draws and questionnaires over an approximately two-month period could optionally be provided by prospective study participants. Before DNA extraction, blood samples from the prospective study were shipped at room temperature or frozen.

The rearranged segments are TRBV7-4 and TRBJ1-1; matching of 6 bases hints at TRBD1 as the D gene. The receptor was isolated from a man aged 18-30 years who had recovered from COVID-19. Source material: PBMCs or T cells enriched from blood (not recorded which). The sequence in DNA is TGTGCCAGCAAGGTTGAGGGGGACACTGAAGCTTTCTTT. This encodes CASKVEGDTEAFF.